This T cell receptor (beta chain) emerged from a study of Ad26.COV2.S vaccination and SARS-CoV-2 variants. This sample's treatment: about 20 received Ad26.COV2.S at low or high dose, single or two shots; several received placebo; per-sample allocation not given. Sampling occurred on day 63 after the first vaccine or placebo injection. An Ad26 vector that expressed Wuhan-strain SARS-CoV-2 spike constituted the vaccine. In regard to this clone: Its antigen is not known.

Study findings and constraints: Reported post-vaccination CD8+ and CD4+ T cell responses to spike showed substantial breadth. Ad26.COV2.S recipients had broader spike-specific TCRs (P = 0.0014). The study found similar non-spike TCR breadth in vaccine and placebo recipients.

TCRdb keeps only in-frame clones here, not all; method: immunoSEQ multiplex PCR. The table lists 400,000 to 500,000 clones, approximately 87% of them singletons. V lost 7 bases and J lost 2; bases outside the gene matches: 13. This CDR3 spans 18 amino acids. Germline loops: CDR1 MDHEN, CDR2 SYDVKM. The chain employs TRBV28 and TRBJ2-7, with TRBD2 matching 14 bases. This receptor was identified in a person between 18 and 65 years old who received the Ad26.COV2.S COVID-19 vaccine or a placebo. The specimen was peripheral blood, collected in a trial of Ad26.COV2.S vaccine versus placebo. The chain's CDR3 is CASTEGLAGGPKPYEQYF. The CDR3 DNA follows: TGTGCCAGCACCGAAGGACTAGCGGGGGGTCCGAAACCCTACGAGCAGTACTTC.